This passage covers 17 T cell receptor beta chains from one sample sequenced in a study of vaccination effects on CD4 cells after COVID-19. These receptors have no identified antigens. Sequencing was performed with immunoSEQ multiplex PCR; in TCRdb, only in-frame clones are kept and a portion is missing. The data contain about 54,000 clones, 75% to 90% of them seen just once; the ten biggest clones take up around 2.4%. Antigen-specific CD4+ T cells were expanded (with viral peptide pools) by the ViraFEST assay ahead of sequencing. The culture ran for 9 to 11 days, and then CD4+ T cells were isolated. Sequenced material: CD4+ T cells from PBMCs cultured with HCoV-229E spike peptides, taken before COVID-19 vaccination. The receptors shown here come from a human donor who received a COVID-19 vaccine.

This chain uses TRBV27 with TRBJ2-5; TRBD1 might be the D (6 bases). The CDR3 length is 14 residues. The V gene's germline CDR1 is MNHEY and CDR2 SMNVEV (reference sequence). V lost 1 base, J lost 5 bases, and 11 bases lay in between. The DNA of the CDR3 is TGTGCCAGCAGTTTATTGGGGGCGCGGGAGACCCAGTACTTC. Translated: CASSLLGARETQYF.

As DNA, the CDR3 is TGTGCCAGCAGTTACCCGGGGGCGTTGAATTCACCCCTCCACTTT. Protein sequence: CASSYPGALNSPLHF. The chain recombines TRBV6-2 or TRBV6-3 with TRBJ1-6; D possibly corresponds to TRBD1 (6 bases). CDR1 and CDR2 (germline): MNHEY, SVGEGT. The CDR3 runs to 15 residues. Trimming took 2 bases from V and 7 from J, leaving 12 bases between them.

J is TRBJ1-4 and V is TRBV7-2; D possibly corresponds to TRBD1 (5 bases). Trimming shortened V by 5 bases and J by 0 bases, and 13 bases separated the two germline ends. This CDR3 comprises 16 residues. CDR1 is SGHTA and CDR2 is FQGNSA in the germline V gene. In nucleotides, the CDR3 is TGTGCCAGCAGCGCAGGACAACCTGCAACTAATGAAAAACTGTTTTTT. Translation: CASSAGQPATNEKLFF.

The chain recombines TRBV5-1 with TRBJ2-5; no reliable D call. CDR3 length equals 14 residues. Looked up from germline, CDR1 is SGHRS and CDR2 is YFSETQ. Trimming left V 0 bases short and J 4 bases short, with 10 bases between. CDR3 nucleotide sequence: TGCGCCAGCAGCTTGGAGGTGGTCAGAGAGACCCAGTACTTC. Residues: CASSLEVVRETQYF. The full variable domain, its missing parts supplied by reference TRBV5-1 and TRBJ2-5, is KAGVTQTPRYLIKTRGQQVTLSCSPISGHRSVSWYQQTPGQGLQFLFEYFSETQRNKGNFPGRFSGRQFSNSRSEMNVSTLELGDSALYLCASSLEVVRETQYFGPGTRLLVL.

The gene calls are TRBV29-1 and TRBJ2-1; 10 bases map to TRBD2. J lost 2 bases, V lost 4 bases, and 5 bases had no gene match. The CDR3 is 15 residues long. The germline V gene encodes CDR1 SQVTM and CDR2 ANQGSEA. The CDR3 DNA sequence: TGCAGCGTTGTAGAGCTAGCGGGGGCCTACAATGAGCAGTTCTTC. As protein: CSVVELAGAYNEQFF.

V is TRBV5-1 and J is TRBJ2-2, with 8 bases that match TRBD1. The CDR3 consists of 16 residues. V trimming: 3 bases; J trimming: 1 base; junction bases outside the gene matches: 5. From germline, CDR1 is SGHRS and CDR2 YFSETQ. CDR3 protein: CASSSDRGWNTGELFF. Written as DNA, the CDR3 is TGCGCCAGCAGCTCTGACAGGGGATGGAACACCGGGGAGCTGTTTTTT.

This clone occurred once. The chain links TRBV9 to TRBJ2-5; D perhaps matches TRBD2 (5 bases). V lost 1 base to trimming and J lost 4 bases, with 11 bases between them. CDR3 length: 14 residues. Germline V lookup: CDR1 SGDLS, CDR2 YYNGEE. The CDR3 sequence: CASSVTRVPETQYF. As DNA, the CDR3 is TGTGCCAGCAGCGTAACGAGGGTTCCAGAGACCCAGTACTTC.

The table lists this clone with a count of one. This CDR3 reads CASLRGASRNEQFF. The CDR3, as DNA: TGTGCCAGCCTTAGGGGGGCGTCAAGGAATGAGCAGTTCTTC. This chain connects TRBV6-5 to TRBJ2-1, with D perhaps matching TRBD1 or TRBD2 (6 bases each). Germline CDR1 MNHEY, CDR2 SVGAGI. This CDR3 is 14 amino acids long. V lost 8 bases to trimming and J lost 7 bases, with 18 bases between them.

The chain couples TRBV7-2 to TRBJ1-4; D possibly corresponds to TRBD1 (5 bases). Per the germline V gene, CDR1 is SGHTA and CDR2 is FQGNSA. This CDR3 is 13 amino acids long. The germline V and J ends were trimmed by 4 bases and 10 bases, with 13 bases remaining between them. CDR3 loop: CASSSTGLRKLFF. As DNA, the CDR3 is TGTGCCAGCAGCTCCACGGGACTAAGAAAACTGTTTTTT.

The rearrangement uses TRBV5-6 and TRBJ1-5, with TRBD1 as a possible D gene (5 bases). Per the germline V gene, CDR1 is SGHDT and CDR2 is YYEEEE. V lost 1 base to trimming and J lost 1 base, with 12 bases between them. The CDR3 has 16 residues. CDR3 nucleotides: TGTGCCAGCAGCTTGAAAGGGGCGGGGAGCAATCAGCCCCAGCATTTT. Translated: CASSLKGAGSNQPQHF.

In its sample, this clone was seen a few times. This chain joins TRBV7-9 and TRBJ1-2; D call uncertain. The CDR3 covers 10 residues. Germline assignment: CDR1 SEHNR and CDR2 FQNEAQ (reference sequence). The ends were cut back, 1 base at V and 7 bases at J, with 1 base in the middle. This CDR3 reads CASSLGGYTF. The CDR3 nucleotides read TGTGCCAGCAGCTTAGGTGGCTACACCTTC.

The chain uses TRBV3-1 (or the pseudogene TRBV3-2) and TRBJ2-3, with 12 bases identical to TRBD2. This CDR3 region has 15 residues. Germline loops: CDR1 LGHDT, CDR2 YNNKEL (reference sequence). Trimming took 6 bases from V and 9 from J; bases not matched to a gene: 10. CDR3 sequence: CASSLTSGGIRTQYF. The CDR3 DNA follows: TGTGCCAGCAGTCTTACTAGCGGGGGGATACGGACGCAGTATTTT.

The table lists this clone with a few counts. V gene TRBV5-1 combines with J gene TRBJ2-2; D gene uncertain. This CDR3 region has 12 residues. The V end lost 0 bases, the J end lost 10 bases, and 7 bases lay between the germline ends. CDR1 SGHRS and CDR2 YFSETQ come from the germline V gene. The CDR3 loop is CASSLGEEELFF. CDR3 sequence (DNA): TGCGCCAGCAGCTTGGGCGAGGAGGAGCTGTTTTTT. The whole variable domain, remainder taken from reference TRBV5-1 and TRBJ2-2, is KAGVTQTPRYLIKTRGQQVTLSCSPISGHRSVSWYQQTPGQGLQFLFEYFSETQRNKGNFPGRFSGRQFSNSRSEMNVSTLELGDSALYLCASSLGEEELFFGEGSRLTVL.

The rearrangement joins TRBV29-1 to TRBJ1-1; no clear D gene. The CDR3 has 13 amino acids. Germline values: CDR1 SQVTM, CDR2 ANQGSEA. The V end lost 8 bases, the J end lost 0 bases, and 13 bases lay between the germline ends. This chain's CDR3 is CSLTGSMNTEAFF. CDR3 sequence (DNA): TGCAGCCTGACCGGGAGCATGAACACTGAAGCTTTCTTT. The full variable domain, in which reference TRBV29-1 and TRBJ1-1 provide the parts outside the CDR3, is SAVISQKPSRDICQRGTSLTIQCQVDSQVTMMFWYRQQPGQSLTLIATANQGSEATYESGFVIDKFPISRPNLTFSTLTVSNMSPEDSSIYLCSLTGSMNTEAFFGQGTRLTVV.

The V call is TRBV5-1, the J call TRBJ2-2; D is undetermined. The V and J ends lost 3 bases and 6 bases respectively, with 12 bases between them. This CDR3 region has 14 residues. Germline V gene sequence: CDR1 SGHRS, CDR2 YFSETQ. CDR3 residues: CASSSDVGAGELFF. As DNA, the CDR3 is TGCGCCAGCAGCTCAGACGTAGGCGCCGGGGAGCTGTTTTTT.

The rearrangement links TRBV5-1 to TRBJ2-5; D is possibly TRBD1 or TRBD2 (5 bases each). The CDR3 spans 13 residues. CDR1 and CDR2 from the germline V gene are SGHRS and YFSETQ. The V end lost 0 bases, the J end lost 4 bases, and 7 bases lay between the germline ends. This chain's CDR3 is CASSLERGETQYF. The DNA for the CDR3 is TGCGCCAGCAGCTTGGAGAGGGGAGAGACCCAGTACTTC.

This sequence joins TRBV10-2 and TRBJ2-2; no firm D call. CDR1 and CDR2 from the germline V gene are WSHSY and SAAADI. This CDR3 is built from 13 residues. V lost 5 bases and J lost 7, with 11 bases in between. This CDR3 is CASSLVSNGELFF. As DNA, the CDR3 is TGCGCCAGCAGTCTTGTGTCTAACGGGGAGCTGTTTTTT.